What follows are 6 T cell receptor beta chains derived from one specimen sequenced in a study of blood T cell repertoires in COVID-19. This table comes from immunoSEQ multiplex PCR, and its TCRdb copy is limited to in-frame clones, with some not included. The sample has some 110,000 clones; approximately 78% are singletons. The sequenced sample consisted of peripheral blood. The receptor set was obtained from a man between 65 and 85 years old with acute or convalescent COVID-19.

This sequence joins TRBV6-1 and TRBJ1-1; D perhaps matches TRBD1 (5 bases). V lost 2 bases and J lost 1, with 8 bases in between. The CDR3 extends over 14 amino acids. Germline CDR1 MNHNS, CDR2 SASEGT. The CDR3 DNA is TGTGCCAGCAGTGAACAGGGCGGGAACACTGAAGCTTTCTTT. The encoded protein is CASSEQGGNTEAFF.

The CDR3: CASSYSNGLTGELFF. Written as DNA, the CDR3 is TGTGCCAGCAGTTACTCGAACGGACTCACCGGGGAGCTGTTTTTT. V is TRBV6-6 and J is TRBJ2-2, with D perhaps TRBD2 (5 bases). CDR1 is MNHNY and CDR2 is SVGAGI in the germline V gene (reference sequence). V shed 0 bases and J shed 4 bases, with 9 bases lying between them. This CDR3 contains 15 residues.

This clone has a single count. The CDR3: CASKRSLNQPQHF. Written as DNA, the CDR3 is TGTGCCAGTAAGAGGAGCCTCAATCAGCCCCAGCATTTT. The chain has TRBV19 and TRBJ1-5; D unclear. The CDR3 covers 13 residues. Germline V gene sequence: CDR1 LNHDA, CDR2 SQIVND (reference sequence). V was clipped by 7 bases and J by 3 bases, with 10 bases between them.

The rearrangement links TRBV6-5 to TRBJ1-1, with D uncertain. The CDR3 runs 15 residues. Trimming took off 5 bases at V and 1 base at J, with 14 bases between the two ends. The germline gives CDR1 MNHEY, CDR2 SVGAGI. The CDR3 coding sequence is TGTGCCAGCAGTCCGACGGATCTAGGGAACACTGAAGCTTTCTTT. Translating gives CASSPTDLGNTEAFF.

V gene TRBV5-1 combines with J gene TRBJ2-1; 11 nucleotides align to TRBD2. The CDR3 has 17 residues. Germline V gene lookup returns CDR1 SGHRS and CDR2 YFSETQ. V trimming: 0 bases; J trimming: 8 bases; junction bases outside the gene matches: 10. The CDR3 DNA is TGCGCCAGCAGCTTGGTCTTATCGACTAGCGGGACCGATGAGCAGTTCTTC. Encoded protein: CASSLVLSTSGTDEQFF.

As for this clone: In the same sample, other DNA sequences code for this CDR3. The CDR3 nucleotides read TGCGCCAGCAGCTTGGGGGGGGGCAATCAGCCCCAGCATTTT. It specifies CASSLGGGNQPQHF. The chain has TRBV5-1 and TRBJ1-5; D possibly corresponds to TRBD1 (5 bases). V lost 0 bases and J lost 2, with 6 bases in between. Germline values: CDR1 SGHRS, CDR2 YFSETQ. The CDR3 has 14 amino acids.